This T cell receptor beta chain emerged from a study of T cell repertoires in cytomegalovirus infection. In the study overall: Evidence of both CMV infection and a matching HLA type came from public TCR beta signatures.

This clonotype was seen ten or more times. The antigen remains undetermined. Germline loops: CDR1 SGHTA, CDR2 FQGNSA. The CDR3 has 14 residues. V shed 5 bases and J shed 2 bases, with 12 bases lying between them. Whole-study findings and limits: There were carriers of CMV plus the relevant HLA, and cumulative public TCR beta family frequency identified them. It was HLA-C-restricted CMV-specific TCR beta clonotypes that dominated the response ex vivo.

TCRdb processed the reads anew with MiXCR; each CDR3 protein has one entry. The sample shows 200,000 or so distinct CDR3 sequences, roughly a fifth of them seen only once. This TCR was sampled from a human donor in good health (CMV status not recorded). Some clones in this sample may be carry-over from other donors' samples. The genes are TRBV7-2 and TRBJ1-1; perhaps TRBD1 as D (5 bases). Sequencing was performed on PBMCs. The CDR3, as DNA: TGTGCCAGCAGCCCGGCAGGGTCAAACACTGAAGCTTTCTTT. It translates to CASSPAGSNTEAFF.